The source of this T cell receptor (beta chain) is a study of cytomegalovirus exposure and HLA in healthy donors. Germline CDR1 reads MNHEY; CDR2 reads SVGAGI. The junction had 2 bases not matched to a gene; V was cut back by 0 bases and J by 9 bases. The length of the CDR3 is 13 residues. Primers: 60 Vbeta forward and 13 Jbeta reverse. The table came from immunoSEQ multiplex PCR; TCRdb's copy has only in-frame clones and leaves some out. The profile shows some 130,000 clones, approximately 70% of them singletons. The rearrangement links TRBV6-5 to TRBJ2-3, with 8 bases that match TRBD2. This clonotype was obtained from a woman aged 55-69 years in good health and CMV-seropositive. Sequencing used PBMCs. DNA of the CDR3: TGTGCCAGCAGTTACTCGGGCGGGGGGACGCAGTATTTT. Protein: CASSYSGGGTQYF.